The clone carrying this TCR beta chain was found a few times. This entry is derived from a study of blood T cell repertoires in COVID-19. As originally analysed: Estimation of nucleated cell counts was performed using reference gene primer amplification. The method was immunoSEQ multiplex PCR; TCRdb's version includes in-frame clones alone and lacks a portion of them. That table furnishes V, J and clone size, whereas the DNA furnished D and trimming. The table includes about 220,000 clones, 88% detected once. In terms of age and location, participants ranged from roughly 18 to 100 years and lived in under 30 US areas. Categorization into cohorts depended on clinical history that participants reported. V lost 5 bases to trimming and J lost 4 bases, with 20 bases between them. CDR1 and CDR2 (germline): SGHTA, FQGNSA. The CDR3 spans 16 residues.

The sequence was obtained from a woman aged 25 to 39 who had recovered from COVID-19. Sequencing used PBMCs or T cells enriched from blood (not recorded which). The chain is built from TRBV7-2 and TRBJ1-2; D is possibly TRBD1 (6 bases). This CDR3 is CASSPSAGDTPYGYTF. In DNA form, the CDR3 reads TGTGCCAGCAGCCCATCGGCCGGGGACACTCCCTATGGCTACACCTTC. The whole variable domain, filled in from reference TRBV7-2 and TRBJ1-2, reads GAGVSQSPSNKVTEKGKDVELRCDPISGHTALYWYRQSLGQGLEFLIYFQGNSAPDKSGLPSDRFSAERTGGSVSTLTIQRTQQEDSAVYLCASSPSAGDTPYGYTFGSGTRLTVV.